Listed here are 14 T cell receptor beta chains from one sample, sequenced in a study of shared clonotypes between healthy human individuals (dated by TCRdb to 2020 to 2021). Libraries were constructed by the immunoSEQ multiplex PCR assay. The clones in this table, taken by TCRdb from immuneACCESS, are in-frame only. Not every clone is retained; where verified, under half of the shortfall comes from an unresolved V gene, and the cause of the rest is unknown. This sample comprises hundreds of thousands of clones, approximately 96% of them detected only once. The biggest ten clones account for over 0.2% of the sample. CD8 naive samples were obtained by positive selection for CCR7 among CD45RO-negative cells, yielding a CD45RA+CCR7+ population from which TemRA cells were excluded. Specimen: naive CD8+ T cells sorted from blood. Interpreted using the paper, the cell subset or site label stands for: CD45RA+CCR7+. These receptors all come from a man aged 25-45 years in good health.

V is TRBV16 and J is TRBJ2-3; 8 positions agree with TRBD2. V lost 3 bases, J lost 3 bases, and 8 bases stayed unmatched. Germline CDR1 is KGHSY and CDR2 is FQNENV. This CDR3 contains 16 residues. This CDR3 reads CASSHPGGGRTDTQYF. CDR3 DNA: TGTGCCAGCAGCCACCCCGGGGGGGGGCGAACAGATACGCAGTATTTT.

The genes are TRBV21-1 and TRBJ2-7; TRBD2 is taken as the D call from the table, unchecked against the DNA. TRBV21-1 is labeled a pseudogene. CDR3 length: 14 residues. The CDR3 DNA reads TGTGCCAGCAGCAAAATGTCGACTAGCGGCGAGCAGTACTTC. Amino acid sequence: CASSKMSTSGEQYF.

In its sample, this clone was seen once. The V call is TRBV19, the J call TRBJ2-7; D is uncertain. Between the trimmed V and J ends, which lost 2 bases and 2 bases, there was a span of 10 bases. Germline lookup yields CDR1 LNHDA and CDR2 SQIVND (reference sequence). The CDR3 consists of 14 residues. CDR3 protein: CASSITARTYEQYF. CDR3 nucleotide sequence: TGTGCCAGTAGTATAACGGCCAGGACCTACGAGCAGTACTTC.

This clone has a handful of counts. The rearrangement uses TRBV27 and TRBJ2-5, with D tentatively TRBD2 (5 bases). Germline-derived CDR1 and CDR2 are MNHEY and SMNVEV (reference sequence). Trimming left V 4 bases short and J 0 bases short, with 12 bases between. This CDR3 has 15 amino acids. Written as DNA, the CDR3 is TGTGCCAGCAGTTCTGGACTTTTGTACCAAGAGACCCAGTACTTC. The encoded protein is CASSSGLLYQETQYF.

The chain links TRBV7-9 to TRBJ2-1; 9 positions agree with TRBD1. The CDR3 extends over 15 amino acids. J gave up 8 bases and V 3 bases, and 8 bases lay outside the gene matches. Germline V gives CDR1 SEHNR, CDR2 FQNEAQ (reference sequence). The CDR3 DNA follows: TGTGCCAGCAGCTTCCCGGGACAGGGCCCCCATGAGCAGTTCTTC. This encodes CASSFPGQGPHEQFF. The full variable domain, with the rest looked up from reference TRBV7-9 and TRBJ2-1, is DTGVSQNPRHKITKRGQNVTFRCDPISEHNRLYWYRQTLGQGPEFLTYFQNEAQLEKSRLLSDRFSAERPKGSFSTLEIQRTEQGDSAMYLCASSFPGQGPHEQFFGPGTRLTVL.

CDR3 sequence (DNA): TGTGCCAGCAGAAAACCGTCTTTCTTAGACAATGAGCAGTTCTTC. Its protein product is CASRKPSFLDNEQFF. This chain links TRBV27 with TRBJ2-1; D is uncertain. Germline V CDR1 and CDR2: MNHEY, SMNVEV (reference sequence). This CDR3 spans 15 amino acids. V was cut by 6 bases and J by 5 bases, with 17 bases left in between.

The J gene is TRBJ2-7, the V gene TRBV4-2; D call uncertain. CDR1 and CDR2 from the germline V gene are LGHNA and YNFKEQ. Deletions cut 0 bases from V and 3 bases from J, with 12 bases between. The CDR3 runs to 15 residues. This CDR3 reads CASSQDLSDHYEQYF. CDR3 coding DNA: TGTGCCAGCAGCCAAGATCTCAGCGACCACTACGAGCAGTACTTC.

This clone came up once. This chain uses TRBV7-9 with TRBJ1-1; D unclear. The CDR3 contains 14 residues. Per the germline V gene, CDR1 is SEHNR and CDR2 is FQNEAQ (reference sequence). V shed 3 bases and J shed 0 bases, with 8 bases lying between them. The CDR3 is CASSLDAMNTEAFF. The CDR3 nucleotides are TGTGCCAGCAGCTTGGATGCCATGAACACTGAAGCTTTCTTT. The whole variable domain, remainder taken from reference TRBV7-9 and TRBJ1-1, is DTGVSQNPRHKITKRGQNVTFRCDPISEHNRLYWYRQTLGQGPEFLTYFQNEAQLEKSRLLSDRFSAERPKGSFSTLEIQRTEQGDSAMYLCASSLDAMNTEAFFGQGTRLTVV.

DNA of the CDR3: TGCGCCAGCAGCCAGGGGTTTGCGTCTAGTGGAGAGACCCAGTACTTC. Translating it yields CASSQGFASSGETQYF. The chain carries TRBV4-3 and TRBJ2-5; D is unclear. CDR1 is LGHNA and CDR2 is YSLEER in the germline V gene. V lost 3 bases to trimming and J lost 4 bases, with 18 bases between them. The CDR3 sequence is 16 residues long.

The chain recombines TRBV5-6 with TRBJ2-1; unclear D gene. Germline CDR1 reads SGHDT; CDR2 reads YYEEEE. V was trimmed by 4 bases and J by 7 bases, leaving 12 bases between them. This CDR3 is built from 13 residues. The CDR3 here is CASSLTIWNEQFF. CDR3 DNA sequence: TGTGCCAGCAGCCTTACAATCTGGAATGAGCAGTTCTTC.

The chain has TRBV11-2 and TRBJ2-1; 9 bases agree with TRBD2. Germline-derived CDR1 and CDR2 are SGHAT and FQNNGV. The CDR3 is made up of 15 amino acids. The junction had 10 bases not matched to a gene; V was cut back by 8 bases and J by 5 bases. CDR3 bases: TGTGCCAGCTTCACTATTAGCGGGAGAAACAATGAGCAGTTCTTC. This codes for CASFTISGRNNEQFF.

The chain joins TRBV7-6 to TRBJ2-1; D is unresolved. V lost 1 base, J lost 9 bases, and 10 bases lay in between. CDR3 length equals 13 residues. CDR1 and CDR2 (germline): SGHVS, FNYEAQ. The CDR3 protein is CASSLGRTFEQFF. CDR3 in DNA: TGTGCCAGCAGCTTAGGACGTACTTTTGAGCAGTTCTTC.

The V call is TRBV5-1, the J call TRBJ2-7; 10 bases are a match to TRBD2. V lost 0 bases, J lost 3 bases, and 6 bases stayed unmatched. The CDR3 has 16 amino acids. Germline loops: CDR1 SGHRS, CDR2 YFSETQ. CDR3 in DNA: TGCGCCAGCAGCTTGGTTGGCCTAGCGGGAGACTACGAGCAGTACTTC. The encoded protein is CASSLVGLAGDYEQYF.

This sequence joins TRBV12-2 and TRBJ2-1; TRBD2, as called in the table, went unchecked against the DNA. TRBV12-2 is classified as a pseudogene. This CDR3 has 15 residues. The chain's CDR3 is CASREQRRGNNEQFF. DNA for the CDR3: TGTGCAAGTCGTGAACAGAGGCGGGGAAACAATGAGCAGTTCTTC.